These 7 T cell receptor beta chains were all obtained from the same sample, sequenced in a study of T cell responses to AZD1222 COVID-19 vaccine. Sequencing was performed with immunoSEQ multiplex PCR; in TCRdb, only in-frame clones are kept and a portion is missing. The sample shows more than 85,000 clones, approximately 91% of them seen only once. The input for sequencing was peripheral blood, taken on day 0 of AZD1222 vaccination. These receptors were obtained from an adult in good health.

The chain links TRBV7-3 to TRBJ2-7, with D perhaps TRBD1 (7 bases). This CDR3 spans 15 amino acids. Looked up from germline, CDR1 is SGHTA and CDR2 is FQGTGA. Trimming pared 3 bases from V and 6 bases from J, leaving 18 bases between. CDR3 in amino acids: CASSFGRDSHSEQYF. For the CDR3, the DNA is TGTGCCAGCAGCTTCGGGCGGGACAGTCACAGCGAGCAGTACTTC.

The genes are TRBV10-3 and TRBJ2-7; the D gene is possibly TRBD2 (6 bases). Germline V gene sequence: CDR1 ENHRY, CDR2 SYGVKD. The CDR3 runs to 17 residues. The ends were cut back, 0 bases at V and 3 bases at J, with 18 bases in the middle. The CDR3 DNA reads TGTGCCATCAGTGAGTCCCGGTTAGTAGCGGTCTACTACGAGCAGTACTTC. It translates to CAISESRLVAVYYEQYF.

V gene TRBV5-8 combines with J gene TRBJ1-1; the D is unclear. This CDR3 comprises 13 residues. The V gene's germline CDR1 is SGHTS and CDR2 YDEGEE. V lost 4 bases, J lost 4 bases, and 11 bases lay in between. The CDR3, as DNA: TGTGCCAGCAGCGTGGTGGAGTCCACTGAAGCTTTCTTT. Protein sequence: CASSVVESTEAFF.

V usage is TRBV14 and J usage is TRBJ1-2, with D possibly matching TRBD1 (6 bases). V was clipped by 2 bases and J by 5 bases, with 12 bases between them. CDR1 and CDR2 (germline): SGHDN, FVKESK. The CDR3 has 14 amino acids. The CDR3, as DNA: TGTGCCAGCAGCCAACAACTCACAGGGTATGGCTACACCTTC. It codes for CASSQQLTGYGYTF.

The chain employs TRBV6-5 and TRBJ1-2; perhaps TRBD1 as D (6 bases). Germline CDR1 MNHEY, CDR2 SVGAGI. The V end was cut by 3 bases, the J end by 4 bases, with 15 bases between. This CDR3 comprises 15 residues. DNA for the CDR3: TGTGCCAGCAGTTATAACAGGGAGCTGGCCTATGGCTACACCTTC. Translation: CASSYNRELAYGYTF.

J is TRBJ2-4 and V is TRBV6-1, with 7 positions matching TRBD1. V was pared by 3 bases and J by 7 bases, with 12 bases of the junction left unmatched. Germline V gives CDR1 MNHNS, CDR2 SASEGT. This CDR3 region has 16 residues. DNA of the CDR3: TGTGCCAGCAGTGAGACACTTGGGACAGCCGGTAACATTCAGTACTTC. It codes for CASSETLGTAGNIQYF.

DNA for the CDR3: TGTGCCAGCAGCCCAACCTGGGACATCGAAGGGTCTGAAGCTTTCTTT. The encoded protein is CASSPTWDIEGSEAFF. The V call is TRBV5-4, the J call TRBJ1-1; D is perhaps TRBD1 (6 bases). The germline gives CDR1 SGHNT, CDR2 YYREEE (reference sequence). Between the trimmed V and J ends, which lost 4 bases and 6 bases, there was a span of 22 bases. This CDR3 has 16 residues.